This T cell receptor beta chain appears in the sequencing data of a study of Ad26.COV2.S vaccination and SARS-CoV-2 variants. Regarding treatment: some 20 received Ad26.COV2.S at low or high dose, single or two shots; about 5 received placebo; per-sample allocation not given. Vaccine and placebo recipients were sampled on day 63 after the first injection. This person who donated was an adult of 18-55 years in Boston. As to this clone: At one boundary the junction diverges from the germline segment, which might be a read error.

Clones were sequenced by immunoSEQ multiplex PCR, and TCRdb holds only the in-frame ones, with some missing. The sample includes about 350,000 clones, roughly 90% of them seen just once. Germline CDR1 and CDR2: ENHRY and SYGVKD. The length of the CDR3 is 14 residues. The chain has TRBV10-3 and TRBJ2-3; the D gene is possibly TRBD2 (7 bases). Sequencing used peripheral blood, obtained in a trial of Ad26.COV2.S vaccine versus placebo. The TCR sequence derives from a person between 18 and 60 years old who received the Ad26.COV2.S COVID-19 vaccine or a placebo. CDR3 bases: TGTGCCATCAGTGGGAAAGGACTAGGGGGGTATGAGAGATTT. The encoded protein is CAISGKGLGGYERF.